This T cell receptor beta chain derives from a study of cytomegalovirus exposure and HLA in healthy donors. PCR amplification relied on 60 Vbeta primers (plus 13 Jbeta primers). The method was immunoSEQ multiplex PCR; TCRdb's version includes in-frame clones alone and lacks a portion of them. This sample yields under 130,000 clones, of which 76% are seen a single time; 10% belongs to the top ten. General study findings and limits: A prior analysis recorded that most TCR beta V segments were productive about 90% or about 30% of the time. TCR beta sequences reportedly predicted most subjects' HLA-A and HLA-B alleles accurately.

All donors participated as healthy donors of bone marrow. Donors sampled were nominally healthy, though unrecorded immune exposures were likely. Note on this clone: What it recognizes is unknown.

Unmatched junction bases numbered 20, after V lost 6 bases and J lost 8 bases. The CDR3 contains 19 residues. Germline loops: CDR1 SGHVS, CDR2 FQNEAQ. This sequence was found in a woman under 30 in good health and CMV-seropositive. Sequencing was carried out using PBMCs. J is TRBJ2-4 and V is TRBV7-8; 12 positions agree with TRBD2. The CDR3 nucleotides are TGTGCCAGCAGTCCCCGTGGAGCTAGCGGGGGGGCACAGGATGACATTCAGTACTTC. Translation: CASSPRGASGGAQDDIQYF.